These T cell receptor beta chains were read from a single sample in a study of response to subunit inactivated influenza vaccine. Each CDR3 protein is one row after TCRdb ran MiXCR on the RT-PCR reads. Found here are 590,000 or so distinct CDR3 sequences, around 13% of them singletons; the top ten hold approximately 7.6%. This sample comprised PBMCs from blood, obtained 14 to 15 days before vaccination. Source of these receptors: a man between 50 and 59 years old who received an inactivated influenza vaccine. Both conserved end residues are part of each CDR3. The D gene is left open where the match is weak. Size is stated for part of the rows, as once, few or many counts, or as a class when the clone is expanded.

v_gene	j_gene	d_gene	abundance	CDR3nt	CDR3aa
TRBV12-3/TRBV12-4	TRBJ2-5	NA	few	TGTGCCAGCAGTTTAGGACAGGCTCGTGAGACCCAGTACTTC	CASSLGQARETQYF
TRBV7-9	TRBJ2-2	NA	NA	TGTGCCAGCAGCTTAGGGGCCCGGGAGCTGTTTTTT	CASSLGARELFF
TRBV5-1	TRBJ2-2	NA	NA	TGCGCCAGCAGCTTCGGAGGGGGGCTAATCTTCGCGAACACCGGGGAGCTGTTTTTT	CASSFGGGLIFANTGELFF
TRBV5-1	TRBJ2-7	NA	few	TGCGCCAGCAGCTGGGGCCGGACAGGAGGGACCTACGAGCAGTACTTC	CASSWGRTGGTYEQYF
TRBV7-9	TRBJ2-2	NA	few	TGTGCCAGCAACTATCGGGGCGGGGAGCTGTTTTTT	CASNYRGGELFF
TRBV28	TRBJ1-2	TRBD1	NA	TGTGCCAGCAGTCTTGGGACAGGGGGCATTGACTATGGCTACACCTTC	CASSLGTGGIDYGYTF
TRBV5-1	TRBJ1-2	TRBD1	NA	TGCGCCAGCAGCGAGGGGGCGGACAGGGGGCAGTATGGCTACACCTTC	CASSEGADRGQYGYTF
TRBV4-2	TRBJ1-5	NA	NA	TGTGCCAGCAGCCAAGATTACGCCAATCAGCCCCAGCATTTT	CASSQDYANQPQHF
TRBV5-4	TRBJ2-5	TRBD2	NA	TGTGCCAGCAGCTTGGGGGGGACTAGCGGTATAGCCCAGTACTTC	CASSLGGTSGIAQYF
TRBV4-3	TRBJ1-2	TRBD1	many	TGCGCCAGCAGCGCAGGGACAGGGGTAGGCTACACCTTC	CASSAGTGVGYTF
TRBV20-1	TRBJ1-4	NA	few	TGCAGTGCCCTCTCCGCCGAACACAATGAAAAACTGTTTTTT	CSALSAEHNEKLFF